Listed below are T cell receptor beta chains from one sample, sequenced in a study of response to subunit inactivated influenza vaccine. MiXCR, run by TCRdb on the RT-PCR reads, gives a single entry per CDR3 protein. The sample has hundreds of thousands of distinct CDR3 sequences, 12% to 15% seen once. Specimen: PBMCs from blood, collected about 14 days before vaccination. These TCRs come from a man aged 50-59 years who received an inactivated influenza vaccine. Both conserved end residues are part of each CDR3. The D gene is left open where the match is weak. Clone size, where shown, is once, few, many, or a class for clones that have expanded.

CDR3 length | J gene | clone size | V gene | D gene | CDR3 protein | CDR3 DNA
14 | TRBJ2-7 | medium-sized | TRBV10-3 | TRBD2 | CAISESSSGGTQYF | TGTGCCATCAGTGAGTCGAGTAGCGGGGGGACGCAGTACTTC
14 | TRBJ2-3 | many | TRBV4-3 | NA | CASSPHDPTDTQYF | TGCGCCAGCAGCCCTCACGACCCCACAGATACGCAGTATTTT
16 | TRBJ2-2 | few | TRBV4-2 | NA | CASSHSTGSNTGELFF | TGTGCCAGCAGCCACTCGACAGGTTCTAACACCGGGGAGCTGTTTTTT
16 | TRBJ2-1 | NA | TRBV15 | NA | CATSRGTYQSYNEQFF | TGTGCCACCAGCAGAGGAACCTACCAGTCCTACAATGAGCAGTTCTTC
14 | TRBJ2-3 | few | TRBV15 | TRBD1 | CATSGGLSTDTQYF | TGTGCCACCTCAGGGGGCCTCAGCACAGATACGCAGTATTTT
14 | TRBJ2-2 | NA | TRBV19 | NA | CASSTPGFTGELFF | TGTGCCAGTAGTACGCCGGGATTCACCGGGGAGCTGTTTTTT
11 | TRBJ2-7 | few | TRBV2 | NA | CATTGLGEQYF | TGTGCCACTACAGGGTTGGGGGAGCAGTACTTC
15 | TRBJ2-1 | NA | TRBV7-8 | TRBD2 | CASSSREGSYNEQFF | TGTGCCAGCAGCTCCCGGGAGGGCTCCTACAATGAGCAGTTCTTC
15 | TRBJ1-1 | NA | TRBV12-3/TRBV12-4 | TRBD1 | CASSKLGTGVAEAFF | TGTGCCAGCAGTAAATTGGGGACAGGGGTAGCTGAAGCTTTCTTT
15 | TRBJ2-2 | few | TRBV6-2/TRBV6-3 | TRBD2 | CASRHGLAGAGELFF | TGTGCCAGCAGACACGGACTAGCGGGAGCCGGGGAGCTGTTTTTT
17 | TRBJ2-5 | NA | TRBV18 | TRBD1 | CASSPPTGGDGAETQYF | TGTGCCAGCTCACCACCGACAGGGGGGGACGGAGCGGAGACCCAGTACTTC
15 | TRBJ2-2 | few | TRBV10-3 | TRBD1 | CAIMPGTGGRGELFF | TGTGCCATCATGCCCGGAACAGGGGGCCGAGGGGAGCTGTTTTTT
13 | TRBJ2-3 | many | TRBV5-1 | NA | CASSQKGTDTQYF | TGCGCCAGCAGTCAGAAAGGCACAGATACGCAGTATTTT
13 | TRBJ2-2 | few | TRBV10-3 | TRBD1 | CAISPGGTGELFF | TGTGCCATCAGCCCAGGGGGAACCGGGGAGCTGTTTTTT
12 | TRBJ1-6 | NA | TRBV30 | NA | CAWSGGPKPLHF | TGTGCCTGGAGTGGAGGCCCGAAACCCCTCCACTTT
17 | TRBJ2-1 | NA | TRBV6-1 | TRBD1 | CASRPSPDRVIYNEQFF | TGTGCCAGCAGACCATCCCCCGACAGGGTAATCTACAATGAGCAGTTCTTC
14 | TRBJ2-1 | NA | TRBV11-2 | NA | CASSFGTNNNEQFF | TGTGCCAGCAGCTTTGGGACAAACAACAATGAGCAGTTCTTC
16 | TRBJ2-3 | NA | TRBV10-3 | TRBD1 | CAISQFSGGGADTQYF | TGTGCCATCAGCCAATTTTCAGGGGGCGGCGCAGATACGCAGTATTTT
17 | TRBJ2-3 | few | TRBV18 | NA | CASSLTASEASTDTQYF | TGTGCCAGCTCACTAACAGCGTCGGAGGCTAGCACAGATACGCAGTATTTT
18 | TRBJ1-6 | NA | TRBV5-1 | NA | CASSLVPGTSSYNSPLHF | TGCGCCAGCAGCTTGGTTCCCGGGACGAGCTCCTATAATTCACCCCTCCACTTT
16 | TRBJ2-1 | NA | TRBV6-5 | TRBD2 | CASSYPAGASYNEQFF | TGTGCCAGCAGTTACCCTGCGGGAGCGAGCTACAATGAGCAGTTCTTC
15 | TRBJ2-3 | NA | TRBV11-2 | TRBD2 | CASSFTSGVTDTQYF | TGTGCCAGCAGCTTTACTAGCGGGGTTACAGATACGCAGTATTTT
14 | TRBJ2-3 | NA | TRBV5-1 | TRBD2 | CASSRGGNSDTQYF | TGCGCCAGCAGCCGCGGGGGGAACTCAGATACGCAGTATTTT
15 | TRBJ2-7 | few | TRBV10-3 | NA | CAISESKQGPYEQYF | TGTGCCATCAGTGAGTCGAAACAGGGCCCCTACGAGCAGTACTTC
14 | TRBJ1-4 | few | TRBV13 | TRBD1 | CASSYTGAVEKLFF | TGTGCCAGCAGTTATACAGGGGCAGTAGAAAAACTGTTTTTT
15 | TRBJ2-7 | NA | TRBV5-1 | TRBD1 | CASSLDGTGAWEQYF | TGCGCCAGCAGCTTGGATGGGACAGGGGCCTGGGAGCAGTACTTC
15 | TRBJ1-1 | NA | TRBV18 | NA | CASSGSVGAGTEAFF | TGTGCCAGCTCCGGATCGGTTGGAGCAGGCACTGAAGCTTTCTTT
12 | TRBJ1-2 | few | TRBV12-3/TRBV12-4 | NA | CASSPSTGGYTF | TGTGCCAGCAGTCCCTCCACGGGGGGCTACACCTTC
14 | TRBJ1-5 | NA | TRBV19 | NA | CASSRDTFNQPQHF | TGTGCCAGTAGCCGGGACACCTTTAATCAGCCCCAGCATTTT
15 | TRBJ2-3 | many | TRBV18 | NA | CASSPRQGRTDTQYF | TGTGCCAGCTCACCACGGCAGGGGCGCACAGATACGCAGTATTTT
14 | TRBJ2-3 | NA | TRBV20-1 | TRBD1 | CSAAGTGGQDTQYF | TGCAGTGCAGCCGGGACAGGGGGCCAAGATACGCAGTATTTT
13 | TRBJ2-7 | NA | TRBV14 | NA | CASSEGLAYEQYF | TGTGCCAGCAGCGAGGGACTGGCCTACGAGCAGTACTTC
15 | TRBJ1-1 | once | TRBV7-9 | NA | CASSLVAGRGTEAFF | TGTGCCAGCAGCTTAGTAGCAGGGCGAGGCACTGAAGCTTTCTTT
13 | TRBJ2-5 | NA | TRBV7-9 | NA | CASSVGDRETQYF | TGTGCCAGCAGCGTCGGGGATCGGGAGACCCAGTACTTC
16 | TRBJ2-7 | few | TRBV11-2 | NA | CASRTLSGLSSYEQYF | TGTGCCAGCAGGACGTTAAGCGGGTTGAGCTCCTACGAGCAGTACTTC
14 | TRBJ2-5 | NA | TRBV7-9 | NA | CASSSEDGKETQYF | TGTGCCAGCAGCTCGGAAGACGGAAAAGAGACCCAGTACTTC
13 | TRBJ2-1 | few | TRBV7-2 | NA | CASSLGRRGRQFF | TGTGCCAGCAGCCTGGGGAGGCGGGGTCGGCAGTTCTTC
14 | TRBJ2-2 | once | TRBV27 | NA | CASKGTPNTGELFF | TGTGCCAGCAAGGGGACACCGAACACCGGGGAGCTGTTTTTT
16 | TRBJ2-7 | NA | TRBV7-6 | TRBD2 | CASSFRAGAGVLEQYF | TGTGCCAGCAGCTTCCGGGCCGGAGCGGGAGTACTCGAGCAGTACTTC
14 | TRBJ2-7 | few | TRBV28 | NA | CASSPFGGGYEQYF | TGTGCCAGCAGTCCCTTTGGAGGTGGCTACGAGCAGTACTTC
16 | TRBJ2-3 | NA | TRBV20-1 | TRBD2 | CSARRSRVGLADPQYF | TGCAGTGCTAGACGAAGTAGGGTGGGACTAGCGGATCCGCAGTATTTT
15 | TRBJ2-3 | few | TRBV4-1 | NA | CASSYARLSTDTQYF | TGCGCCAGCAGTTACGCGCGACTTAGCACAGATACGCAGTATTTT
19 | TRBJ1-1 | few | TRBV9 | TRBD1 | CASSADYRGRGLFDTEAFF | TGTGCCAGCAGCGCCGACTACAGGGGGCGAGGTTTGTTTGACACTGAAGCTTTCTTT
15 | TRBJ2-3 | NA | TRBV20-1 | TRBD2 | CSARDSGRSTDTQYF | TGCAGTGCTAGAGATAGCGGGAGGAGCACAGATACGCAGTATTTT
13 | TRBJ2-7 | NA | TRBV6-1 | NA | CAVTDLSSYEQYF | TGTGCCGTGACAGATCTAAGCTCCTACGAGCAGTACTTC
15 | TRBJ2-5 | few | TRBV15 | TRBD2 | CATSAAGGRWETQYF | TGTGCCACCAGCGCAGCGGGGGGCCGGTGGGAGACCCAGTACTTC
12 | TRBJ2-1 | NA | TRBV7-9 | NA | CASSPGGAEQFF | TGTGCCAGCAGCCCAGGTGGGGCAGAGCAGTTCTTC
15 | TRBJ2-7 | few | TRBV7-2 | TRBD2 | CASSSFGGAPYEQYF | TGTGCCAGCAGCTCCTTCGGGGGGGCCCCCTACGAGCAGTACTTC
17 | TRBJ2-2 | few | TRBV5-8 | NA | CASSMARDWKGTGELFF | TGTGCCAGCAGCATGGCCCGGGATTGGAAGGGCACCGGGGAGCTGTTTTTT
13 | TRBJ1-5 | few | TRBV30 | NA | CAWSVWEGQPQHF | TGTGCCTGGAGTGTTTGGGAAGGCCAGCCCCAGCATTTT
17 | TRBJ2-2 | few | TRBV7-9 | TRBD1 | CASSWGPGQGRPGELFF | TGTGCCAGCAGCTGGGGCCCAGGACAGGGCCGCCCCGGGGAGCTGTTTTTT
14 | TRBJ2-7 | few | TRBV29-1 | NA | CSVALLAVRYEQYF | TGCAGCGTTGCTCTCCTAGCCGTACGCTACGAGCAGTACTTC
15 | TRBJ1-6 | NA | TRBV9 | TRBD1 | CASSLGTVLSSPLHF | TGTGCCAGCAGCCTTGGGACAGTCCTTAGTTCACCCCTCCACTTT
15 | TRBJ2-3 | NA | TRBV3-1 | NA | CASTPGGTYTYTQYF | TGTGCCAGCACCCCAGGGGGGACCTACACTTATACGCAGTATTTT
17 | TRBJ2-3 | NA | TRBV4-2 | NA | CASSQDAWLERTDTQYF | TGTGCCAGCAGCCAAGATGCCTGGTTAGAGCGGACAGATACGCAGTATTTT
14 | TRBJ2-5 | NA | TRBV20-1 | TRBD2 | CSAPRGGVSETQYF | TGCAGTGCCCCTCGGGGGGGGGTTTCGGAGACCCAGTACTTC
16 | TRBJ2-4 | NA | TRBV28 | TRBD2 | CASSLSGTSGSYIQYF | TGTGCCAGCAGTTTATCGGGGACTAGCGGGAGTTACATTCAGTACTTC
11 | TRBJ2-1 | few | TRBV7-9 | NA | CASTLDGAQFF | TGTGCCAGCACCTTGGACGGTGCGCAGTTCTTC
14 | TRBJ2-1 | NA | TRBV5-6 | TRBD2 | CASSLPGLDNEQFF | TGTGCCAGCAGCCTACCGGGACTAGACAATGAGCAGTTCTTC